A single sample is the source of the 2 T cell receptor beta chains below, sequenced in a study of vaccination and CD4 T cells after COVID-19. Cultured CD4+ T-cell DNA underwent Oncomine TCR Beta short-read sequencing. TCRdb redid the calling of the PCR reads with MiXCR, one entry per CDR3 protein. The sample carries approximately 5,000 distinct CDR3 sequences, around 37% recorded once. Treatment specified: roughly 10-day PBMC culture with coronavirus spike peptide pools or control peptides (ViraFEST assay). An unexposed donor provided the CD4+ T cells, which were collected before the COVID-19 pandemic (2011-2018). These receptors are not linked to any known antigen. Input material: CD4+ T cells from blood, cultured in vitro. These receptors all come from a human donor in good health.

This clonotype was counted only a few times. This rearrangement joins TRBV6-1 to TRBJ1-6, with 9 bases fitting TRBD1. CDR1 is MNHNS, CDR2 SASEGT, per germline. The CDR3 is 15 amino acids. With 7 bases clipped from V and 4 bases from J, the junction kept 5 bases outside the gene matches. Here the CDR3 DNA reads TGTGCCAGCAAAGAAGGGACAGGGTATAATTCACCCCTCCACTTT. Protein sequence: CASKEGTGYNSPLHF.

V is TRBV12-3 or TRBV12-4 and J is TRBJ2-1, with D perhaps given as TRBD1 or TRBD2 (5 bases each). Trimming shortened V by 1 base and J by 9 bases, and 13 bases separated the two germline ends. The CDR3 sequence is 14 residues long. The CDR3 DNA is TGTGCCAGCAGTTTAGAGGGGACCGGGCGTGAGCAGTTCTTC. Its protein product is CASSLEGTGREQFF.